This entry describes one T cell receptor beta chain. Its cognate antigen is unknown. This entry is derived from a study of OX40 agonist ivuxolimab in advanced cancers. Study results and caveats: By week 6 at 0.1 to 3.0 mg/kg, blood CD4+ and CD8+ T cells had expanded clonally.

The data were produced by immunoSEQ multiplex PCR, yet TCRdb's version contains in-frame clones alone and is incomplete. The table lists 50,000 to 60,000 clones, approximately 83% of them singletons. Losses at the gene ends were 6 bases for V and 4 bases for J; bases not matched to a gene: 8. The CDR3 is 15 residues long. The germline V gene has CDR1 MNHNS and CDR2 SASEGT. The chain recombines TRBV6-1 with TRBJ1-4; the match to TRBD1 covers 7 bases. The TCR sequence derives from an adult with an advanced solid tumor such as melanoma, head and neck, liver or kidney cancer. Specimen: CD4+ or CD8+ T cells sorted from blood, collected in a trial of the OX40 agonist ivuxolimab. The CDR3 sequence: CASRNRGSSNEKLFF. DNA for the CDR3: TGTGCCAGCAGGAACAGGGGCAGCAGTAATGAAAAACTGTTTTTT.